These T cell receptor beta chains were read from a single sample in a study of T-cell reconstitution after alpha-beta-depleted transplantation in children. TCRdb reprocessed the PCR reads via MiXCR and lists one record per CDR3 protein. The sample contains approximately 240,000 distinct CDR3 sequences, approximately 11% of which appear only once. The specimen was PBMCs, collected before TCRalphabeta/CD19-depleted stem cell transplant. The receptor set was obtained from a child younger than two with acute myeloid leukemia, due to receive a stem cell transplant. CDR3s include the opening cysteine and the closing phenylalanine or tryptophan. Fields, in order: V gene, D gene, J gene, clone size, CDR3 protein, CDR3 DNA. A D gene is named only where the DNA matches it firmly. A clone size is listed for some rows: how often the clone was seen (once, few, many), or a class if it is expanded.

v_call: TRBV20-1
d_call: TRBD2
j_call: TRBJ2-3
clone_size: many
cdr3_aa: CSASLTSDTDTQYF
cdr3_nt: TGCAGTGCTAGCTTGACTAGCGACACAGATACGCAGTATTTT

v_call: TRBV29-1
d_call: TRBD2
j_call: TRBJ2-5
clone_size: many
cdr3_aa: CSTTPGLADTGETQYF
cdr3_nt: TGCAGCACAACCCCGGGACTAGCGGACACGGGGGAGACCCAGTACTTC

v_call: TRBV20-1
d_call: TRBD2
j_call: TRBJ2-5
clone_size: many
cdr3_aa: CSARSYIAGVRETQYF
cdr3_nt: TGCAGTGCTAGATCTTACATAGCGGGAGTGAGGGAGACCCAGTACTTC

v_call: TRBV20-1
d_call: .
j_call: TRBJ2-7
clone_size: many
cdr3_aa: CSARYTNSYEQYF
cdr3_nt: TGCAGTGCTAGGTACACAAACTCCTACGAGCAGTACTTC

v_call: TRBV30
d_call: TRBD1
j_call: TRBJ1-1
clone_size: .
cdr3_aa: CAWNKGANTEAFF
cdr3_nt: TGTGCCTGGAATAAGGGGGCGAACACTGAAGCTTTCTTT

v_call: TRBV20-1
d_call: TRBD2
j_call: TRBJ2-3
clone_size: many
cdr3_aa: CSARSGSSPDTQYF
cdr3_nt: TGCAGTGCTAGAAGCGGGAGCAGCCCAGATACGCAGTATTTT

v_call: TRBV5-5
d_call: .
j_call: TRBJ2-4
clone_size: many
cdr3_aa: CASSLVGGQVAKNIQYF
cdr3_nt: TGTGCCAGCAGCTTGGTGGGTGGGCAGGTGGCCAAAAACATTCAGTACTTC

v_call: TRBV14
d_call: TRBD1
j_call: TRBJ2-1
clone_size: .
cdr3_aa: CASNQVSGTVYNEQFF
cdr3_nt: TGTGCCAGCAACCAAGTGTCCGGGACAGTGTACAATGAGCAGTTCTTC

v_call: TRBV7-2
d_call: .
j_call: TRBJ2-7
clone_size: many
cdr3_aa: CASSLAGGSSYEQYF
cdr3_nt: TGTGCCAGCAGCTTAGCAGGGGGGAGTTCTTACGAGCAGTACTTC

v_call: TRBV5-5
d_call: .
j_call: TRBJ1-2
clone_size: many
cdr3_aa: CASSRRDNGYTF
cdr3_nt: TGTGCCAGCAGCCGCCGGGACAATGGCTACACCTTC

v_call: TRBV7-9
d_call: TRBD2
j_call: TRBJ2-1
clone_size: many
cdr3_aa: CASSTRAGEPPYNEQFF
cdr3_nt: TGTGCCAGCAGTACTAGGGCGGGAGAACCCCCCTACAATGAGCAGTTCTTC

v_call: TRBV4-3
d_call: .
j_call: TRBJ2-7
clone_size: many
cdr3_aa: CASSQAPGASYEQYF
cdr3_nt: TGCGCCAGCAGCCAAGCTCCGGGGGCCTCCTACGAGCAGTACTTC

v_call: TRBV29-1
d_call: TRBD1
j_call: TRBJ1-5
clone_size: .
cdr3_aa: CSVTGQGGQPQRF
cdr3_nt: TGCAGCGTTACGGGACAGGGTGGTCAGCCCCAGCGTTTT